These T cell receptor beta chains were read from a single sample in a study of T cells in Graves' hyperthyroidism and ophthalmopathy. TCRdb itself ran the multiplex PCR reads through MiXCR, one entry per CDR3 protein. The sample has roughly 700,000 distinct CDR3 sequences, roughly a sixth seen once. The sequenced sample was blood. Every receptor here comes from a man in his fifties with Graves' hyperthyroidism. Each CDR3 is given without its conserved first and last residue. A D gene is named only where the DNA matches it firmly.

J gene: TRBJ2-1; V gene: TRBV13; D gene: NA; CDR3 protein: ASSLEQGGEQF
J gene: TRBJ2-7; V gene: TRBV9; D gene: TRBD1; CDR3 protein: ASSAAGGAYTEQY
J gene: TRBJ2-1; V gene: TRBV30; D gene: TRBD2; CDR3 protein: AWSGAGVQF
J gene: TRBJ1-2; V gene: TRBV27; D gene: TRBD1; CDR3 protein: ASSSTLGQGFGYT
J gene: TRBJ2-3; V gene: TRBV6-2/TRBV6-3; D gene: TRBD2; CDR3 protein: ASSYGTSGDTQY
J gene: TRBJ2-5; V gene: TRBV12-3/TRBV12-4; D gene: NA; CDR3 protein: ASSPPPARSFYETQY
J gene: TRBJ2-1; V gene: TRBV28; D gene: TRBD2; CDR3 protein: ASSALLADTYNEQF
J gene: TRBJ2-7; V gene: TRBV30; D gene: TRBD1; CDR3 protein: AWRRPITGGPAYEQY
J gene: TRBJ2-1; V gene: TRBV28; D gene: TRBD1; CDR3 protein: ASNDHDRADNEQF
J gene: TRBJ1-5; V gene: TRBV18; D gene: TRBD1; CDR3 protein: ASSTGATSSNQPQH
J gene: TRBJ2-5; V gene: TRBV28; D gene: TRBD2; CDR3 protein: ASRTGGPRKETQY
J gene: TRBJ1-2; V gene: TRBV27; D gene: TRBD1; CDR3 protein: ASSYQGASYGYT
J gene: TRBJ1-2; V gene: TRBV12-3/TRBV12-4; D gene: NA; CDR3 protein: ASSPWGGSYGYT
J gene: TRBJ1-4; V gene: TRBV20-1; D gene: NA; CDR3 protein: SARDLSRGINEKLF
J gene: TRBJ1-1; V gene: TRBV19; D gene: TRBD1; CDR3 protein: ASLIGQGNTEAF
J gene: TRBJ2-2; V gene: TRBV28; D gene: NA; CDR3 protein: ASSPRFRGRTGELF
J gene: TRBJ2-2; V gene: TRBV7-9; D gene: NA; CDR3 protein: ASSFPRVGGTTGELF
J gene: TRBJ2-1; V gene: TRBV29-1; D gene: TRBD2; CDR3 protein: SVEDGVGGRGYEQF
J gene: TRBJ1-5; V gene: TRBV11-2; D gene: NA; CDR3 protein: ASQNRALSYQPQH
J gene: TRBJ2-7; V gene: TRBV10-2; D gene: TRBD1; CDR3 protein: ASNTGQGYEQY
J gene: TRBJ2-7; V gene: TRBV12-3/TRBV12-4; D gene: TRBD1; CDR3 protein: ASSSPGQGYYEQY
J gene: TRBJ2-7; V gene: TRBV28; D gene: NA; CDR3 protein: ASRPSSYEQY
J gene: TRBJ2-3; V gene: TRBV5-4; D gene: NA; CDR3 protein: ASFTGGGGSTDTQY
J gene: TRBJ2-2; V gene: TRBV4-2; D gene: TRBD1; CDR3 protein: ASSRSQGANAGELF
J gene: TRBJ2-3; V gene: TRBV7-2; D gene: TRBD2; CDR3 protein: ASLYPGLAGESTDTQY
J gene: TRBJ1-3; V gene: TRBV10-3; D gene: TRBD1; CDR3 protein: AISGDRGAGNTIY
J gene: TRBJ1-1; V gene: TRBV28; D gene: NA; CDR3 protein: ASSLQLGGSTEAF
J gene: TRBJ2-2; V gene: TRBV2; D gene: NA; CDR3 protein: ATRPGPPGELF
J gene: TRBJ1-2; V gene: TRBV20-1; D gene: TRBD1; CDR3 protein: SASAGGDGYT
J gene: TRBJ2-3; V gene: TRBV7-2; D gene: NA; CDR3 protein: ASRRSGTDTQY
J gene: TRBJ2-1; V gene: TRBV6-5; D gene: TRBD2; CDR3 protein: ASNSGLADNEQF
J gene: TRBJ2-5; V gene: TRBV6-2/TRBV6-3; D gene: TRBD2; CDR3 protein: ASSYSVASGRASETQY
J gene: TRBJ1-1; V gene: TRBV12-3/TRBV12-4; D gene: NA; CDR3 protein: ASSPTGLRSTEAF
J gene: TRBJ2-1; V gene: TRBV20-1; D gene: NA; CDR3 protein: SASRDADNEQF
J gene: TRBJ1-5; V gene: TRBV19; D gene: NA; CDR3 protein: ASSMSGISNQPQH
J gene: TRBJ2-1; V gene: TRBV6-1; D gene: NA; CDR3 protein: ASRVLTSEQF
J gene: TRBJ2-1; V gene: TRBV20-1; D gene: NA; CDR3 protein: SEGSLNEQF
J gene: TRBJ2-7; V gene: TRBV15; D gene: TRBD1; CDR3 protein: ATSRDVFSWTGGYEQY
J gene: TRBJ2-2; V gene: TRBV9; D gene: TRBD2; CDR3 protein: ASSVGASGSFTGELF
J gene: TRBJ2-1; V gene: TRBV28; D gene: NA; CDR3 protein: ASNSPQINEQF
J gene: TRBJ1-2; V gene: TRBV24-1; D gene: TRBD1; CDR3 protein: ATSPRTGFYGYT
J gene: TRBJ1-4; V gene: TRBV20-1; D gene: TRBD1; CDR3 protein: SAWTGVDEKLF
J gene: TRBJ2-7; V gene: TRBV7-9; D gene: TRBD2; CDR3 protein: ASSLTSVGPIYYEQY